This T cell receptor (beta chain) comes out of a study of memory CD4+ T cells and cytomegalovirus serostatus. The sort gate was single viable CD3+CD4+CD8-CD45RO+ cells for memory CD4+ T cells. Donors' CMV status reflects serum IgG against pp150, pp28, p38, p52. This CDR3 has 16 amino acids. Germline V CDR1 and CDR2: LNHDA, SQIVND (reference sequence). V shed 2 bases and J 5 bases; nucleotides not matched to a gene: 8. In the original analysis: After removing out-of-frame reads, 2 million to 2.5 million distinct TCRbeta sequences remained. Profiled with immunoSEQ multiplex PCR; TCRdb holds only in-frame clones, not every one. That table is the source of V, J and clone size, and D and trimming were worked out from the DNA. In the table there are approximately 88,000 clones, approximately 80% of which are singletons. Regarding this clone: Antigen specificity is unknown.

Notes on the study in general: Of 150 to 200 reported CMV TCRbeta sequences, 55 to 80 were found in memory CD4+ repertoires. CMV serostatus prediction reached median AUC approximately 0.95, or 0.91 with US-trained model.

This sequence originates from an adult in good health and CMV-seropositive. The J gene is TRBJ1-5, the V gene TRBV19; 8 bases are shared with TRBD1. The sequencing sample was made of memory CD4+ T cells from blood. CDR3: CASSIRHRGTDQPQHF. In DNA, the CDR3 is TGTGCCAGTAGTATAAGGCACAGGGGGACGGATCAGCCCCAGCATTTT.